Each of the 15 T cell receptor beta chains below was sequenced from the same sample in a study of T cell clonality in common variable immunodeficiency. Libraries were prepared by immunoSEQ multiplex PCR; TCRdb keeps only in-frame clonotypes and omits some of them. The sample yields 42,000 or so clones, without any singletons. Sequencing input: peripheral blood mononuclear cells. The receptor set was obtained from a person aged 18 to 70 in good health.

This clone was found many times. The read terminates 3 residues before the CDR3 end, so the remaining end is supplied by the germline J gene. The chain employs TRBV5-1 and TRBJ2-5, with 10 bases that match TRBD1. J gave up 1 base and V 4 bases, and 7 bases lay outside the gene matches. Per the germline V gene, CDR1 is SGHRS and CDR2 is YFSETQ. This CDR3 contains 16 residues. The DNA read from the CDR3 is TGCGCCAGCAGCCCAGGGACAGGGGTTTTCCAAGAGACC. This sequence encodes CASSPGTGVFQET. The full CDR3 sequence reads CASSPGTGVFQETQYF.

This clone was picked up many times. The CDR3 extends 3 residues past the end of the read, so its final part is completed from the germline J gene. The V gene is TRBV5-1, the J gene TRBJ2-6; D may be TRBD1 (5 bases). The germline V and J ends were trimmed by 7 bases and 2 bases, with 13 bases remaining between them. Germline V lookup: CDR1 SGHRS, CDR2 YFSETQ. The CDR3 extends over 15 amino acids. The CDR3 reads CASRVGVPGANVLTF. The sequenced part of the CDR3 DNA is TGCGCCAGCCGGGTAGGGGTTCCTGGGGCCAACGTC.

This clone was found many times. The observed sequence ends 3 residues before the CDR3 terminus, with the missing tail filled in from the germline J gene. The genes are TRBV7-2 and TRBJ1-2; no definite D call. V lost 1 base, J lost 4 bases, and 7 bases lay in between. The CDR3 has 13 amino acids. The germline V gene has CDR1 SGHTA and CDR2 FQGNSA. The sequenced CDR3 bases are TGTGCCAGCAGCTTAGAACAGCTCTATGGC. It translates to CASSLEQLYG. The full CDR3 protein reads CASSLEQLYGYTF.

The sample holds many counts of this clone. Read data end 3 residues before the CDR3 end; the end is taken from the germline J gene. The J gene is TRBJ2-1, the V gene TRBV11-2; 11 bases map to TRBD2. In germline, CDR1 is SGHAT, CDR2 FQNNGV. The junction had 3 bases not matched to a gene; V was cut back by 1 base and J by 7 bases. The CDR3 extends over 15 amino acids. CDR3 region: CASSLVTSGRNEQFF. CDR3 bases read: TGTGCCAGCAGCTTAGTTACTAGCGGGAGAAATGAG.

This clone was seen at least ten times. The CDR3 goes on 3 residues after the read ends, and that part is filled in from the germline J gene. The chain recombines TRBV30 with TRBJ1-1; D gene uncertain. Trimming removed 0 bases at V and 1 base at J, with 9 bases between. Germline V gene sequence: CDR1 GTSNPN, CDR2 SVGIG (reference sequence). This CDR3 is built from 14 residues. This chain's CDR3 is CAWSVAVSNTEAFF. The part of the CDR3 DNA that was read is TGTGCCTGGAGTGTAGCGGTGTCGAACACTGAA.

This clone was recorded many times. Coverage ceases 3 residues before the CDR3 finishes, and the germline J gene fills in the end. This chain joins TRBV29-1 and TRBJ1-5; 8 nucleotides align to TRBD1. The germline V gene encodes CDR1 SQVTM and CDR2 ANQGSEA. This CDR3 spans 13 amino acids. J lost 3 bases, V lost 6 bases, and 4 bases had no gene match. This CDR3 is CSVGGQVNQPQHF. The part of the CDR3 DNA that was read is TGCAGCGTGGGGGGACAGGTCAATCAGCCC.

This clone has ten or more counts. Read coverage stops 3 residues before the CDR3 terminus; the germline J gene supplies the remainder. The J gene is TRBJ1-3, the V gene TRBV19, with 9 bases identical to TRBD1. CDR1 LNHDA and CDR2 SQIVND come from the germline V gene (reference sequence). This CDR3 has 15 residues. J lost 7 bases, V lost 6 bases, and 10 bases had no gene match. The sequenced CDR3 bases are TGTGCCAGTAGCCCCGACAGGGGGAGTGGGAACACC. It translates to CASSPDRGSGNT. The whole CDR3 protein reads CASSPDRGSGNTIYF.

This clone was recorded at least ten times. The missing CDR3 end, 3 residues past where the read stops, is filled in from the germline J gene. This sequence joins TRBV6-2 or TRBV6-3 and TRBJ2-6, with D possibly being TRBD2 (6 bases). Trimming pared 5 bases from V and 0 bases from J, leaving 14 bases between. CDR3 length equals 17 residues. Germline assignment: CDR1 MNHEY and CDR2 SVGEGT. The DNA read from the CDR3 is TGTGCCAGCAGTAACTTCCTAGCGTACTCTGGGGCCAACGTC. Its translation: CASSNFLAYSGANV. The entire CDR3 sequence reads CASSNFLAYSGANVLTF.

This clone was seen at least ten times. The read terminates 3 residues before the CDR3 end, so the remaining end is supplied by the germline J gene. The rearrangement joins TRBV5-1 to TRBJ1-2; 8 bases are shared with TRBD1. Unmatched junction bases numbered 5, after V lost 5 bases and J lost 2 bases. CDR1 and CDR2 from the germline V gene are SGHRS and YFSETQ. The CDR3 has 14 residues. Partial CDR3 DNA: TGCGCCAGCAGTACAGGGGGACAAAACTATGGC. Protein: CASSTGGQNYG. The entire CDR3 sequence reads CASSTGGQNYGYTF.

Only a few counts were recorded for this clone. The CDR3 end lies 3 residues beyond the end of the read and is filled in from the germline J gene. The chain joins TRBV2 to TRBJ1-2; tentatively, D is TRBD1 (5 bases). Germline V gives CDR1 SNHLY, CDR2 FYNNEI. The CDR3 is 14 amino acids. V gave up 6 bases and J gave up 5 bases, with 16 bases separating them. The CDR3 bases that were read are TGTGCCAGCAGCGGGGGGGTCGCAGGGTATGGC. It yields the protein CASSGGVAGYG. The whole CDR3 protein reads CASSGGVAGYGYTF.

There are many counts of this clone. The read ends 3 residues shy of where the CDR3 ends; the end is completed using the germline J gene. J is TRBJ2-3 and V is TRBV7-3, with 8 bases identical to TRBD2. CDR1 is SGHTA, CDR2 FQGTGA, per germline. The CDR3 sequence is 15 residues long. CDR3 protein: CASSLDGGAGGTQYF. The part of the CDR3 DNA that was read is TGTGCCAGCAGCTTAGACGGGGGGGCCGGGGGGACG.

This clone was found many times. The read ends 3 residues early relative to the CDR3; the germline J gene fills the gap. This sequence joins TRBV20-1 and TRBJ2-2; D ambiguous. This CDR3 has 12 residues. V lost 5 bases to trimming and J lost 5 bases, with 9 bases between them. Germline V gene lookup returns CDR1 DFQATT and CDR2 SNEGSKA (reference sequence). Partial CDR3 DNA: TGCAGTGCTTCTTCTACGACCGGGGAG. This encodes CSASSTTGE. The full CDR3 protein reads CSASSTTGELFF.

This clone was counted ten times or more. The CDR3 DNA, read in part, is TGTGCCAGCAGTCTAGCCCGGACAGGGGGTACTTCTGAGACC. Translating it yields CASSLARTGGTSET. The whole CDR3 protein is CASSLARTGGTSETQYF. The V gene is TRBV2, the J gene TRBJ2-5, with 10 nucleotides matching TRBD1. Read sequence stops 3 residues before the CDR3 end, and the germline J gene provides the missing end. CDR3 length: 17 amino acids. Per germline, CDR1 SNHLY and CDR2 FYNNEI. The ends lost 5 bases at V and 5 bases at J; junction bases unmatched: 14.

Ten or more counts support this clone. The read is 3 residues too short to cover the CDR3 end, so that end is filled in from the germline J gene. This chain connects TRBV6-1 to TRBJ2-5, with TRBD2 matching 11 bases. J lost 6 bases, V lost 4 bases, and 7 bases had no gene match. The CDR3 runs 15 residues. Germline V gene data show CDR1 as MNHNS and CDR2 as SASEGT. The DNA read from the CDR3 is TGTGCCAGCAGTGCACCGGGACTAGCGGTGAAGACC. Protein: CASSAPGLAVKT. The whole CDR3 region reads CASSAPGLAVKTQYF.

There are many counts of this clone. Read coverage stops 3 residues before the CDR3 terminus; the germline J gene supplies the remainder. The chain carries TRBV7-8 and TRBJ2-5, with a possible D match to TRBD1 (6 bases). CDR1 is SGHVS and CDR2 is FQNEAQ in the germline V gene. Trimming pared 5 bases from V and 5 bases from J, leaving 18 bases between. This CDR3 is 15 amino acids long. Here the CDR3 reads CASSKDGPTGETQYF. The DNA read from the CDR3 is TGTGCCAGCAGCAAAGACGGCCCCACAGGGGAGACC.